The entry below describes one T cell receptor beta chain. Seattle enrolled patients during active infection and tracked them longitudinally. The repertoire was sequenced with immunoSEQ multiplex PCR; TCRdb's copy has only in-frame clones and lacks some. The sample records about 130,000 clones, more than 85% being singletons. The sample comes from a study of blood T cell repertoires in COVID-19. Overall study: Material from acute and convalescent COVID-19 was sourced from the United States, Italy and Spain. PBMCs, B-cell-depleted T cells, or T cells were the source of the cDNA or gDNA that made up the material.

Sequencing input: peripheral blood. This TCR was recovered from a man in his sixties with COVID-19, enrolled during active disease.

CDR3 loop: CASSRAASGPWDEQFF. The CDR3 bases are TGCGCCAGCAGCAGAGCAGCTAGCGGGCCCTGGGATGAGCAGTTCTTC. The chain links TRBV5-1 to TRBJ2-1; 8 nucleotides agree with TRBD2. Unmatched junction bases numbered 14, after V lost 4 bases and J lost 8 bases. CDR3 length equals 16 residues. Germline V gene data show CDR1 as SGHRS and CDR2 as YFSETQ.